This TCR gamma chain is drawn from a study of Vδ1+ human thymocytes. Per the germline V gene, CDR1 is GITISATS and CDR2 is ISYDGTV (reference sequence). V lost 6 bases, J lost 6 bases, and 14 bases stayed unmatched. The CDR3 totals 14 residues. Study-wide results and limits: Thymic TRG and TRD repertoires appeared highly polyclonal, with Gaussian CDR3 length distributions.

In its sample, this clone ranks as medium-sized. What it binds is unknown. Sequences come from RNA converted to cDNA by reverse transcription. The CDR3 regions were amplified by multiplex PCR from V-gene primers to a constant-region primer. TCRdb re-called the multiplex PCR reads using CATT. The sample has tens of thousands of gamma-chain clones; approximately 15% are singletons. The sequencing sample was made of Vdelta1+ gamma-delta thymocytes from the thymus. Documented subset: FACS-sorted CD3+ TCRalphabeta- TCRVdelta1+ TCRVdelta2- thymocytes. This chain links TRGV9 with TRGJ1 or TRGJ2. The source is a child less than two years old who had congenital heart surgery. CDR3 sequence reads: CALWMGSQGYKKLF. The CDR3 DNA reads as TGTGCCTTGTGGATGGGCTCTCAGGGTTATAAGAAACTCTTT.